This TCR beta chain appears in the sequencing data of a study of blood T cells in healthy people across ages. Findings and caveats of the study: The study could not conclusively compare naive and antigen-experienced cells, given its unsorted PBMCs. Changes in expanded clonotypes were possibly confounded, as the CMV status of donors was unknown. In these data, TCR beta diversity tracked strongly with naive T cell percentage. It was held that the diversity estimates obtained from one million T cells were underestimates.

Comment on this clonotype: What it recognizes is unknown.

This CDR3 region has 14 residues. Trimming shortened V by 7 bases and J by 4 bases, and 14 bases separated the two germline ends. CDR1 and CDR2 from the germline V gene are MNHEY and SVGEGT. The second PCR ran roughly 7 to 12 cycles with a sample-barcoded 5' primer and J-beta primers. MiXCR, applied by TCRdb to the 5' RACE reads, yields one record per CDR3 protein. The table includes about 1.5 million distinct CDR3 sequences, approximately 43% detected once. The chain is built from TRBV6-2 or TRBV6-3 and TRBJ1-5; TRBD1 is a possible D gene (5 bases). Sequencing was done on a sample of blood. The origin of this receptor is a woman younger than 30 in good health. In DNA, the CDR3 is TGTGCCAGCACCGATGGGGAGGGGAATCAGCCCCAGCATTTT. Translation: CASTDGEGNQPQHF.